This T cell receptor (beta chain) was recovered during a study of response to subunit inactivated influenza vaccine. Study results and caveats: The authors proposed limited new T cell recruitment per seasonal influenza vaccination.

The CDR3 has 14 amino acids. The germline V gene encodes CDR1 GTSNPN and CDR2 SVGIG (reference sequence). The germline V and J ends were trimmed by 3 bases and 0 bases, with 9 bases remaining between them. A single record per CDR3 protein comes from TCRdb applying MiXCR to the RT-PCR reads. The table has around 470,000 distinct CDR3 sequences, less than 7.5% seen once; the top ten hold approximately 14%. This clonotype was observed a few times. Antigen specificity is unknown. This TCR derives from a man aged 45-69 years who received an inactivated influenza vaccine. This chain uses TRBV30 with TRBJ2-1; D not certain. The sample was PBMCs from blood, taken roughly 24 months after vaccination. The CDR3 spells CAWSYGSSYNEQFF. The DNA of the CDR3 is TGTGCCTGGAGCTACGGAAGCTCCTACAATGAGCAGTTCTTC.